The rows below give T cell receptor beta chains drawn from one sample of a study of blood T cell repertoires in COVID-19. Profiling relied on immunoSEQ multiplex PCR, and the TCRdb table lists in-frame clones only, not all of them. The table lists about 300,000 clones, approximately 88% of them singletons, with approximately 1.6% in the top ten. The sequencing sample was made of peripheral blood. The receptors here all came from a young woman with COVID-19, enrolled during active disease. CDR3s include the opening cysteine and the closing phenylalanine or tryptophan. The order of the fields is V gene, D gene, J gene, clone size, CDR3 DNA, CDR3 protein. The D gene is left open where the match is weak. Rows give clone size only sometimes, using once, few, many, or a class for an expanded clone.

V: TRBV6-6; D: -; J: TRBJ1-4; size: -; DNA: TGTGCCAGCAGCATTCGGGGAGGGGAGACTAATGAAAAACTGTTTTTT; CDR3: CASSIRGGETNEKLFF
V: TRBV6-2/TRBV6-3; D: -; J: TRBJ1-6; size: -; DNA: TGTGCCAGCAGTTACTCGGAGCGGTCACCCCTCCACTTT; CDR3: CASSYSERSPLHF
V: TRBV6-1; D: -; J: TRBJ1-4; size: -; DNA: TGTGCCAGCAGTGACAGGGTTTGGAGCTCGGGGGGACTGTTTTTT; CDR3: CASSDRVWSSGGLFF
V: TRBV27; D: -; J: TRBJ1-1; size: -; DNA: TGTGCCAGCAGTTTATCGATAGCTGGGGCGGGGGCCTTCTTT; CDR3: CASSLSIAGAGAFF
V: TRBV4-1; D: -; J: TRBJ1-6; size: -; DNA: TGCGCCAGCAGCCAAGGTACAGGGTTCGGTTCACCCCTCCACTTT; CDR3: CASSQGTGFGSPLHF
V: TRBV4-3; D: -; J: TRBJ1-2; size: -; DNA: TGCGCCAGCAGCCAAGACCCACGGACAGAGTATGGCTACACCTTC; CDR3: CASSQDPRTEYGYTF
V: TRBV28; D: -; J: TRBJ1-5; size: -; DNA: TGTGCCAGCAGTTTATACAGGAATGATCAGCCCCAGCATTTT; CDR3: CASSLYRNDQPQHF
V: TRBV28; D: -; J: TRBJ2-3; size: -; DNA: TGTGCCAGCGTCCCAAACTTCCTCACAGATACGCAGTATTTT; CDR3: CASVPNFLTDTQYF
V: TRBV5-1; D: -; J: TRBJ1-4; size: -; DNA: TGCGCCAGCAGCAGGAGCGGAACTAATGAAAAACTGTTTTTT; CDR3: CASSRSGTNEKLFF
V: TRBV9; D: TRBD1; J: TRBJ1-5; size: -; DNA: TGTGCCAGCAGCGCGACAGGGTTGGGGGACCCCCAGCATTTT; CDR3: CASSATGLGDPQHF
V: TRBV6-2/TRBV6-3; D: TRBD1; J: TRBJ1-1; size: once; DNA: TGTGCCAGCAGCGACTACAGGGGTAGGACTGAAGCTTTCTTT; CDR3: CASSDYRGRTEAFF
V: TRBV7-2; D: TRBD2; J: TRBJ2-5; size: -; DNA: TGTGCCAGCAGCCGTGGGAGGGACGTCGAGACCCAGTACTTC; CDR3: CASSRGRDVETQYF
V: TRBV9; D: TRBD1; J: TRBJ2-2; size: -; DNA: TGTGCCAGCAGCGCCCGGGACAGGGTGTCCGGGGAGCTGTTTTTT; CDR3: CASSARDRVSGELFF
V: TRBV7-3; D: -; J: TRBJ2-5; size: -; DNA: TGTGCCAGCAGCTTAACGTTCGACCCCGAGGGCCAAGAGACCCAGTACTTC; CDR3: CASSLTFDPEGQETQYF
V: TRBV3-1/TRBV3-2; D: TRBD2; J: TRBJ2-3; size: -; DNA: TGTGCCAGCAGCCAAGATCCCGCGGGGGGGCTAGATACGCAGTATTTT; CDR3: CASSQDPAGGLDTQYF
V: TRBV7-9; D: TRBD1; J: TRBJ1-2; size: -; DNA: TGTGCCAGCAGCATATTCCCGACAGGGACCTATGGCTACACCTTC; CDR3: CASSIFPTGTYGYTF
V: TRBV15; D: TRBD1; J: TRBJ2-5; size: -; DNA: TGTGCCACCAGCGCCAGACAGGGGGAAATCGAGACCCAGTACTTC; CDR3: CATSARQGEIETQYF
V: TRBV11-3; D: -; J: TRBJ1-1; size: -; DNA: TGTGCCAGCAGCTTAGTAGGGGTCGGGACTGAAGCTTTCTTT; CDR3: CASSLVGVGTEAFF
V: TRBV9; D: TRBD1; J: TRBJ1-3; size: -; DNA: TGTGCCAGCAGCGCGACGGGACAGGGTTACCTCTCTGGAAACACCATATATTTT; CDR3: CASSATGQGYLSGNTIYF
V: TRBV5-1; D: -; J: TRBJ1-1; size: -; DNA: TGCGCCAGCAGCCCGCGGGCCGAGACGGAGAACACTGAAGCTTTCTTT; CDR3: CASSPRAETENTEAFF
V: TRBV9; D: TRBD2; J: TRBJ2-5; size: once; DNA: TGTGCCAGCAGCGTAGAGGGACTAGCTGGGGAGACCCAGTACTTC; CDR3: CASSVEGLAGETQYF
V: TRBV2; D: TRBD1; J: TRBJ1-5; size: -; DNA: TGTGCCAGCAGCCCAAACGACAGGGGAGAGCCCCAGCATTTT; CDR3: CASSPNDRGEPQHF
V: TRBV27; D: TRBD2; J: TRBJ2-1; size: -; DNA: TGTGCCAGCACTCGCTTCTTCGCGGGGGGGGGCAGTGAGCAGTTCTTC; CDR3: CASTRFFAGGGSEQFF
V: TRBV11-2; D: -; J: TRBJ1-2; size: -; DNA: TGTGCCAGCAGCACCCTCGACAGATTGTCTCATGGCTACACCTTC; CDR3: CASSTLDRLSHGYTF
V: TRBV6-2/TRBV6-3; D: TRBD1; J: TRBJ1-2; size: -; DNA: TGTGCCAGCAGTCCCGGGACAGGGAGGCCCGATGGCTACACCTTC; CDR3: CASSPGTGRPDGYTF
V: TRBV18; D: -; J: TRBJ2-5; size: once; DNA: TGTGCCAGCTCACGAGGGTACCAAGAGACCCAGTACTTC; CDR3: CASSRGYQETQYF
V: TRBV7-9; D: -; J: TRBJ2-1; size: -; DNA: TGTGCCAGCAGAGGCGGGGAAGCGCGGGACAATGAGCAGTTCTTC; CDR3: CASRGGEARDNEQFF
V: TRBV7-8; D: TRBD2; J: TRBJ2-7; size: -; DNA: TGTGCCAGCAGCCGAGGGCTAGCGGGGTTTTACGAGCAGTACTTC; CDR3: CASSRGLAGFYEQYF
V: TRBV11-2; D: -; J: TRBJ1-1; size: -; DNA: TGTGCCAGCAGCACAAGCGGAAACACTGAAGCTTTCTTT; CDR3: CASSTSGNTEAFF
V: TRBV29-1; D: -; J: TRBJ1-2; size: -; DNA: TGCAGCGTTGTATTGAGGGGCGGGGGCTATGGCTACACCTTC; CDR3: CSVVLRGGGYGYTF
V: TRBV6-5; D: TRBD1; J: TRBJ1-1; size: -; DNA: TGTGCCAGCAGGGACGGACAGGCCAAGAACACTGAAGCTTTCTTT; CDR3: CASRDGQAKNTEAFF
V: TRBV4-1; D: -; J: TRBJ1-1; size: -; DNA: TGCGCCAGCAGCCCCTACGACAGACTGAACACTGAAGCTTTCTTT; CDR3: CASSPYDRLNTEAFF
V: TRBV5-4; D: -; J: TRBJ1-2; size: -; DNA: TGTGCCAGCAGCATGGACAGTCTATATGGCTACACCTTC; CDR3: CASSMDSLYGYTF
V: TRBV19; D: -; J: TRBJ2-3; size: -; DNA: TGTGCCAGTACTACTTTCGAAGGCACAGATACGCAGTATTTT; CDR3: CASTTFEGTDTQYF